The table lists the clone carrying this TCR beta chain with a few counts. The method was immunoSEQ multiplex PCR; TCRdb's version includes in-frame clones alone and lacks a portion of them. The sample has about 210,000 clones; 88% are singletons. These data belong to a study of blood T cell repertoires in COVID-19. Germline loops: CDR1 LNHDA, CDR2 SQIVND (reference sequence). V was pared by 4 bases and J by 2 bases, with 5 bases of the junction left unmatched. The CDR3 covers 15 residues. The receptor was isolated from a man aged 40-49 years with acute or convalescent COVID-19. This rearrangement joins TRBV19 to TRBJ2-1; 7 bases match TRBD1. The sequenced material came from peripheral blood. CDR3 region: CASSTLGTAYNEQFF. Here the CDR3 DNA reads TGTGCCAGTAGTACCCTCGGGACAGCCTACAATGAGCAGTTCTTC.